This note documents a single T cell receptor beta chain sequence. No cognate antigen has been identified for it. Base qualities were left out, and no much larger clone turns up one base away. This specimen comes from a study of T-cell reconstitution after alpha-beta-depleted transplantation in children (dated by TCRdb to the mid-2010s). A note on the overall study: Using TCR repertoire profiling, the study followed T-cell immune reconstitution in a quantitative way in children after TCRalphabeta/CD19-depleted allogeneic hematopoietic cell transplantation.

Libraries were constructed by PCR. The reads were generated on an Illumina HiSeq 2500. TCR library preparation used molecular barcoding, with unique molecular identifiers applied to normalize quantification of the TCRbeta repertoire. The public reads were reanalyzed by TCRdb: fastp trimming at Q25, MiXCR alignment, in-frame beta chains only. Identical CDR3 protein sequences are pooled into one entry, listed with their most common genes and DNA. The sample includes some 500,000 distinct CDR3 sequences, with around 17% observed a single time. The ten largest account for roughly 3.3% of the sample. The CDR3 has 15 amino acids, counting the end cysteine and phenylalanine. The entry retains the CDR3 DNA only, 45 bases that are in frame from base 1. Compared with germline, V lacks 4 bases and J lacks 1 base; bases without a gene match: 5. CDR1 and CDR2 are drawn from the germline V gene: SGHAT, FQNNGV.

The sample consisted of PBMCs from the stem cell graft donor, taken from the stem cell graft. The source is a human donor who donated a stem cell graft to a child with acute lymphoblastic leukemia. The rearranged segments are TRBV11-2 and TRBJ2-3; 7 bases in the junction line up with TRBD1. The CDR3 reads CASSYTGAGTDTQYF. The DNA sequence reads TGTGCCAGCAGCTACACAGGGGCGGGCACAGATACGCAGTATTTT.